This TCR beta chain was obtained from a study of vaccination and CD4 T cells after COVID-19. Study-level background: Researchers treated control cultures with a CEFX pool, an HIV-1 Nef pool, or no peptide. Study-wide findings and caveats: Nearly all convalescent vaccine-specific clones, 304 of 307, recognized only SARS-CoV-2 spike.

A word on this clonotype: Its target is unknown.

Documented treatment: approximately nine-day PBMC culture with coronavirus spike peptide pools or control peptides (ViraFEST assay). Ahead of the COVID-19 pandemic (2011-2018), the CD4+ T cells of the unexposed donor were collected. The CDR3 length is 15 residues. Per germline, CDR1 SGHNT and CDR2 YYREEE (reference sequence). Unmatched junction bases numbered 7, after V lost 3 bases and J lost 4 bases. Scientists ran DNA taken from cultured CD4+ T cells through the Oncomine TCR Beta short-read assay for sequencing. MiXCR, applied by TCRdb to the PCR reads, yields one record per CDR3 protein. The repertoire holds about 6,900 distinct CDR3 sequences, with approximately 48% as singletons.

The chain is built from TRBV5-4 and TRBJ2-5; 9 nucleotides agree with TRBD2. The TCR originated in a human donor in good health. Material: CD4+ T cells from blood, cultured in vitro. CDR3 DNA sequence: TGTGCCAGCAGCTCACCCGGGACTAGCACAGAGACCCAGTACTTC. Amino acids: CASSSPGTSTETQYF.